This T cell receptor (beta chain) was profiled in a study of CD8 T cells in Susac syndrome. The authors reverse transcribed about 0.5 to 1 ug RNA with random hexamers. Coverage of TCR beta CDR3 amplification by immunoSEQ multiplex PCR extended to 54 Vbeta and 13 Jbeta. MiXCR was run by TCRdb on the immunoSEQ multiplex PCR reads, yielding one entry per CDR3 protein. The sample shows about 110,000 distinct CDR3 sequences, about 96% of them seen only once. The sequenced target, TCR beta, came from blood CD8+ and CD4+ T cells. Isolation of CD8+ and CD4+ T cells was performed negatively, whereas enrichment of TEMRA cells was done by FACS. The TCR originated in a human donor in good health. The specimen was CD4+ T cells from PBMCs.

The CDR3 DNA reads TGTGCCAGCACCCCCGGGCCCAATCAGCCCCAGCATTTT. Encoded protein: CASTPGPNQPQHF. V is TRBV11-2 and J is TRBJ1-5; no clear D. Germline lookup yields CDR1 SGHAT and CDR2 FQNNGV. The V end lost 7 bases, the J end lost 3 bases, and 10 bases lay between the germline ends. The CDR3 runs 13 residues.